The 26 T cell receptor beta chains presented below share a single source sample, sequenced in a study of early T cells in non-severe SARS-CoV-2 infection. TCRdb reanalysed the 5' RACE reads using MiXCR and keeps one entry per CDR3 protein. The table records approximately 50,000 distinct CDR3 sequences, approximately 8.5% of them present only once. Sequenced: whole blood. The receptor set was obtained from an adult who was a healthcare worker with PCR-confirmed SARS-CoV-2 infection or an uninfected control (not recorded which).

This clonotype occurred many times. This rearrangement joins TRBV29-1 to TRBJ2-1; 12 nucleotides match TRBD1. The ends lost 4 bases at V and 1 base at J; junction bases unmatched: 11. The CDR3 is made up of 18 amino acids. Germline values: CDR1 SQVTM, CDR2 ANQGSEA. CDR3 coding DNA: TGCAGCGTTGTAAGGGACAGGGGGCGCTTGGGATCCTACAATGAGCAGTTCTTC. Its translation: CSVVRDRGRLGSYNEQFF.

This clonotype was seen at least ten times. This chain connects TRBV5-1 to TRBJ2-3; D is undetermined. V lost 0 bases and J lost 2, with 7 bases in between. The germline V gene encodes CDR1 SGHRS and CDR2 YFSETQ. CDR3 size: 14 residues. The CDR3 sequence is CASSLVANTDTQYF. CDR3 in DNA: TGCGCCAGCAGCTTGGTGGCTAACACAGATACGCAGTATTTT.

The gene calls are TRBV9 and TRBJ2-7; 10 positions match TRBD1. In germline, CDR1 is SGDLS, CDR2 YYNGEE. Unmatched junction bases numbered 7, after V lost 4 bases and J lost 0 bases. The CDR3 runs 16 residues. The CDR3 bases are TGTGCCAGCAGCCCGTCCGGGACAGGGGCCTCCTACGAGCAGTACTTC. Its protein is CASSPSGTGASYEQYF.

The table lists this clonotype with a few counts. The CDR3 loop is CASSFLQGDRQYF. CDR3 nucleotides: TGTGCCAGCAGCTTTCTTCAAGGAGATAGGCAGTACTTC. The rearrangement links TRBV7-2 to TRBJ2-7; no definite D call. Germline V lookup: CDR1 SGHTA, CDR2 FQGNSA. This CDR3 is 13 amino acids long. V was shortened by 3 bases and J by 9 bases, with 15 bases between the two germline ends.

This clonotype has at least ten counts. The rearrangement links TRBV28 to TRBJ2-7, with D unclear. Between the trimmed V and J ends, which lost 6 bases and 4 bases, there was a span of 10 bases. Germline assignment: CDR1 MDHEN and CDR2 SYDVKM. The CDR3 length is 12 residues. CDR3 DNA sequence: TGTGCCAGCAGGGAAAGAAATTACGAGCAGTACTTC. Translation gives CASRERNYEQYF.

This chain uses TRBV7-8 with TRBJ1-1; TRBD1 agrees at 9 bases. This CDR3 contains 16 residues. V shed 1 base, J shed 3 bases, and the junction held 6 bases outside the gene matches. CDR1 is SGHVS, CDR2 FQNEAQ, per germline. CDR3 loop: CASSLGSTGGYTEAFF. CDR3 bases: TGTGCCAGCAGCTTAGGCTCGACAGGGGGGTACACTGAAGCTTTCTTT. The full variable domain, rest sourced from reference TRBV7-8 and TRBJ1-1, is GAGVSQSPRYKVAKRGQDVALRCDPISGHVSLFWYQQALGQGPEFLTYFQNEAQLDKSGLPSDRFFAERPEGSVSTLKIQRTQQEDSAVYLCASSLGSTGGYTEAFFGQGTRLTVV.

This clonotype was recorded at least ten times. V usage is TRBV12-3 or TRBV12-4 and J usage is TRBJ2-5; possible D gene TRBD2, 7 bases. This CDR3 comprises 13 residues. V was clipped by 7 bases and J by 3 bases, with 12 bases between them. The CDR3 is CASTSGGKETQYF. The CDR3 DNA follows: TGTGCCAGCACCTCGGGGGGCAAAGAGACCCAGTACTTC.

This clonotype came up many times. The CDR3 loop is CASSLGGLNTEAFF. The CDR3 DNA reads as TGTGCCAGCAGCTTAGGGGGCTTGAACACTGAAGCTTTCTTT. The rearrangement uses TRBV7-2 and TRBJ1-1; perhaps TRBD1 as D (5 bases). The CDR3 runs 14 residues. Germline values: CDR1 SGHTA, CDR2 FQGNSA. The V end lost 1 base, the J end lost 0 bases, and 6 bases lay between the germline ends.

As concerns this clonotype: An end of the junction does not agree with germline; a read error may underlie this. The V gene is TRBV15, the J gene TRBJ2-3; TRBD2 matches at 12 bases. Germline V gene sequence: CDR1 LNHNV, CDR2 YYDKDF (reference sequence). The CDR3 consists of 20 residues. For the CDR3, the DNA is TGTGCCACCAGTAGAGAAGGCCCTAGCGGGAGGGCCTCGGCCACAGATACGCAGTATTTT. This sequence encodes CATSREGPSGRASATDTQYF. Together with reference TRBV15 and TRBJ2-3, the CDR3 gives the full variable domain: DAMVIQNPRYQVTQFGKPVTLSCSQTLNHNVMYWYQQKSSQAPKLLFHYYDKDFNNEADTPDNFQSRRPNTSFCFLDIRSPGLGDTAMYLCATSREGPSGRASATDTQYFGPGTRLTVL.

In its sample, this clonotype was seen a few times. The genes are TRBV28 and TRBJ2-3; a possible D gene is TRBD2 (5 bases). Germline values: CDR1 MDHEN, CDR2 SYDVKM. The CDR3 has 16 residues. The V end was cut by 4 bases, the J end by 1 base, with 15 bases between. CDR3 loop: CASSSAGMEGTDTQYF. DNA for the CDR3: TGTGCCAGCAGTTCCGCCGGGATGGAGGGCACAGATACGCAGTATTTT.

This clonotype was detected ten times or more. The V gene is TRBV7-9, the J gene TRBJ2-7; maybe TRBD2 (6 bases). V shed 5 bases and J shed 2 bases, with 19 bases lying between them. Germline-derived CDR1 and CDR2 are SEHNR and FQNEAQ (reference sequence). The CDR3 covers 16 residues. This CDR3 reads CASSTDWVAETYEQYF. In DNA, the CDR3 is TGTGCCAGCAGCACCGACTGGGTAGCGGAGACCTACGAGCAGTACTTC.

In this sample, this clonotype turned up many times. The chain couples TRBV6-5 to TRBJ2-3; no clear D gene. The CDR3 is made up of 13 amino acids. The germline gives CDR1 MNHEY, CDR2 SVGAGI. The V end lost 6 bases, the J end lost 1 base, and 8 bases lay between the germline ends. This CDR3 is CASRLTGTDTQYF. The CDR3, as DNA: TGTGCCAGCAGGTTGACGGGCACAGATACGCAGTATTTT.

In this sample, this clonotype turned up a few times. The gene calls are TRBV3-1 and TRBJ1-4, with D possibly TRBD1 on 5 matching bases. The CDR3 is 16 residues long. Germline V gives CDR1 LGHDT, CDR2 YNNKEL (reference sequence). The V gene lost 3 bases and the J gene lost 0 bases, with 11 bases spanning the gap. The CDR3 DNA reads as TGTGCCAGCAGCCAGGACCTGACAGCAACTAATGAAAAACTGTTTTTT. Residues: CASSQDLTATNEKLFF.

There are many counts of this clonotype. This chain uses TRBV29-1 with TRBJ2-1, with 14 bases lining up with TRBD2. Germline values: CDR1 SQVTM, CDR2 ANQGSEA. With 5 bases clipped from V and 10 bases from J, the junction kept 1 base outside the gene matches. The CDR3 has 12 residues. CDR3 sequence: CSVRLAGGEQFF. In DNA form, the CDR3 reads TGCAGCGTTCGACTAGCGGGAGGGGAGCAGTTCTTC.

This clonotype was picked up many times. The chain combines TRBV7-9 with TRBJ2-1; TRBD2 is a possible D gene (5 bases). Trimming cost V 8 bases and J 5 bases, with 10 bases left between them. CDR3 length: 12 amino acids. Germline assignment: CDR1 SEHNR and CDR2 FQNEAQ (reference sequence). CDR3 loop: CASRGLNNEQFF. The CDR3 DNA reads TGTGCCAGCCGTGGACTGAACAATGAGCAGTTCTTC.

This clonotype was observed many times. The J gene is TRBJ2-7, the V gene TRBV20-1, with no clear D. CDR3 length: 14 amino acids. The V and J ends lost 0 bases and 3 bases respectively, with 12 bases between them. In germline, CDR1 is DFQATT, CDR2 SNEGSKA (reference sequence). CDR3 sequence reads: CSARDMRNVYEQYF. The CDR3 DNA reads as TGCAGTGCTAGAGACATGCGGAATGTCTACGAGCAGTACTTC.

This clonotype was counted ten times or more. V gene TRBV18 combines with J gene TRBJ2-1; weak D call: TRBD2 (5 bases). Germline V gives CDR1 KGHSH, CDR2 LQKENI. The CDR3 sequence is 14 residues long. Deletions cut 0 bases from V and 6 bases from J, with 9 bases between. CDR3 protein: CASSPPASLNEQFF. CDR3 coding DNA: TGTGCCAGCTCACCACCGGCTAGCCTCAATGAGCAGTTCTTC.

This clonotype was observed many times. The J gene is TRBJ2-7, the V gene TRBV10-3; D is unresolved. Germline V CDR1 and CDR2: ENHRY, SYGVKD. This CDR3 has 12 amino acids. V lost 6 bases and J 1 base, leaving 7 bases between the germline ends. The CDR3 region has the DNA TGTGCCATCAGCCTCGGGTCCTACGAGCAGTACTTC. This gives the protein CAISLGSYEQYF.

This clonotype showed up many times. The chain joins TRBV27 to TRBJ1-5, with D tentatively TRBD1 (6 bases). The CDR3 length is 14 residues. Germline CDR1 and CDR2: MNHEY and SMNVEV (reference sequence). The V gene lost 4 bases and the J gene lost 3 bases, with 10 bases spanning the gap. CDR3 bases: TGTGCCAGCAGTTCACAGGGATACAATCAGCCCCAGCATTTT. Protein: CASSSQGYNQPQHF.

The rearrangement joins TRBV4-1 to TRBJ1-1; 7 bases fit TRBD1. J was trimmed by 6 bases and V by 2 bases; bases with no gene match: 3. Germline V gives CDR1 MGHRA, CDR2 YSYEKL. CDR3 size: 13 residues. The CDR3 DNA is TGCGCCAGCAGCCAACCCGGGACAGCTGAAGCTTTCTTT. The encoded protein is CASSQPGTAEAFF.

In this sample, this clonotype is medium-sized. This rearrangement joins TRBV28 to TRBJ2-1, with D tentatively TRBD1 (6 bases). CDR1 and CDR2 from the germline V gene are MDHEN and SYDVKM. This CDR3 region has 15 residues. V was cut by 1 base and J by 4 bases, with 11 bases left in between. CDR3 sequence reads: CASSLSPTGYNEQFF. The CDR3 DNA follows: TGTGCCAGCAGTTTATCACCTACAGGGTACAATGAGCAGTTCTTC.

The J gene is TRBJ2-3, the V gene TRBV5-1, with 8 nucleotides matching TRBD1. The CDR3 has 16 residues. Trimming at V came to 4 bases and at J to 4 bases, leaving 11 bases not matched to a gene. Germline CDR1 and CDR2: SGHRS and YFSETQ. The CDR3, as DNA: TGCGCCAGCAGCACGGGACAGGCTGCGAAGGCAGATACGCAGTATTTT. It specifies CASSTGQAAKADTQYF.

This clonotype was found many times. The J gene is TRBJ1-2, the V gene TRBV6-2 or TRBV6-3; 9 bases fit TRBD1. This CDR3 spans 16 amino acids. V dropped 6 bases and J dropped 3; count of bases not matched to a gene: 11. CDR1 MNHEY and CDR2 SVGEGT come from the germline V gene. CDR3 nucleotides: TGTGCCAGCAGCCCCGTTTGGACAGGGGTCGACTATGGCTACACCTTC. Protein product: CASSPVWTGVDYGYTF.

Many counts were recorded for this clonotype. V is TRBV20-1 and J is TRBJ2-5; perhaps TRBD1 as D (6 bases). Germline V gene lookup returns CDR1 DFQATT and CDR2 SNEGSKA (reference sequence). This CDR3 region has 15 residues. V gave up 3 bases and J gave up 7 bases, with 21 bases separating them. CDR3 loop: CSASFTGTQLGTQYF. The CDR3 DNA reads TGCAGTGCTAGTTTTACAGGGACCCAATTGGGGACCCAGTACTTC.

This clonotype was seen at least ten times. The CDR3 region has the DNA TGTGCCAGCAGTTTACCGGGACAGGGGGCCGGGGGGTCACCCCTCCACTTT. Protein sequence: CASSLPGQGAGGSPLHF. The chain combines TRBV28 with TRBJ1-6; TRBD1 agrees at 12 bases. The CDR3 spans 17 residues. V lost 2 bases to trimming and J lost 10 bases; unmatched junction nucleotides: 9. Per the germline V gene, CDR1 is MDHEN and CDR2 is SYDVKM.

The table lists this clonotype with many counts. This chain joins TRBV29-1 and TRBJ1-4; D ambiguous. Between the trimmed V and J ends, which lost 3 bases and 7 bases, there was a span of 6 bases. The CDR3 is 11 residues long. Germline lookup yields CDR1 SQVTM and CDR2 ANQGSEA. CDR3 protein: CSVDVGEKLFF. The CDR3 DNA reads TGCAGCGTTGACGTAGGTGAAAAACTGTTTTTT.